The source of this T cell receptor beta chain is a study of OX40 agonist ivuxolimab in advanced cancers. At the level of the study: The patients received agonistic anti-OX40 (CD134) antibody ivuxolimab. The mean age was roughly 60 years, ranging from about 20 to 90, with approximately 83% of participants male.

Note on this clone: Its antigen is not known.

Study observations and caveats: Circulating CD4+ and CD8+ T cells showed clonal expansion by week 6 at 0.1 to 3.0 mg/kg.

The table came from immunoSEQ multiplex PCR; TCRdb's copy has only in-frame clones and leaves some out. Here the sample spans about 80,000 clones, about nine tenths being singletons. Sequencing used CD4+ or CD8+ T cells sorted from blood, obtained in a trial of the OX40 agonist ivuxolimab. The clonotype originates from an adult with an advanced solid tumor such as melanoma, head and neck, liver or kidney cancer.

CDR3 bases: TGTGCCAGCAGTCCCCACGACAGGGTGGGAGGGCAAGAGACCCAGTACTTC. The encoded protein is CASSPHDRVGGQETQYF. This chain uses TRBV27 with TRBJ2-5; D may match TRBD1 or TRBD2 (7 bases each). Germline CDR1 reads MNHEY; CDR2 reads SMNVEV (reference sequence). CDR3 length equals 17 residues. V was clipped by 5 bases and J by 2 bases, with 21 bases between them.